The clone carrying this T cell receptor beta chain was recorded a few times. What it binds is unknown. These data are taken from a study of cytomegalovirus exposure and HLA in healthy donors. Study-level results: As confirmed in vitro, three CMV-associated chains were specific for CMV antigens. A classifier reportedly called cytomegalovirus status with high sensitivity and specificity. There were under 200 TCR beta chains listed as cytomegalovirus-associated. In the 120 validation repertoires, about 94% of cluster scores exceeded 0, per a later analysis.

Germline lookup yields CDR1 MDHEN and CDR2 SYDVKM. V lost 7 bases to trimming and J lost 6 bases, with 13 bases between them. The CDR3 length is 12 residues. Assay used: immunoSEQ multiplex PCR; TCRdb lists only in-frame clones, some missing. The repertoire holds 65,000 or so clones, approximately 93% seen once, with 4.4% in the top ten. The chain is built from TRBV28 and TRBJ2-7, with D perhaps matching TRBD2 (6 bases). Sequencing input: PBMCs. The receptor's source is a man between 18 and 29 years old in good health and CMV-seropositive. In DNA, the CDR3 is TGTGCCAGCACAACCCGGAGGGGCGAGCAGTACTTC. Translated: CASTTRRGEQYF.